One and the same sample provided the 16 T cell receptor beta chains below, sequenced in a study of vaccination and CD4 T cells after COVID-19. These TCRs are of unknown antigen specificity. Oncomine TCR Beta short-read sequencing was applied to DNA from cultured CD4+ T cells. TCRdb independently ran MiXCR on the PCR reads; one entry per CDR3 protein. The sample lists 13,000 to 15,000 distinct CDR3 sequences; about half were seen once. The treatment here: approximately 10-day PBMC culture with coronavirus spike peptide pools or control peptides (ViraFEST assay). Sequencing was carried out using CD4+ T cells from blood, cultured in vitro. Receptors originate from a human donor who had recovered from COVID-19.

This chain joins TRBV7-2 and TRBJ1-5; no clear D. This CDR3 is built from 15 residues. Trimming removed 1 base from V and 0 bases from J, with 7 bases in between. The germline V gene encodes CDR1 SGHTA and CDR2 FQGNSA. CDR3 DNA sequence: TGTGCCAGCAGCTTAGGTGGGGATAGCAATCAGCCCCAGCATTTT. Protein product: CASSLGGDSNQPQHF.

This clonotype appeared a few times. The chain links TRBV7-9 to TRBJ2-2; D is perhaps TRBD1 (6 bases). The germline CDR1 and CDR2 sequences are SEHNR and FQNEAQ (reference sequence). CDR3 size: 14 residues. Between the trimmed V and J ends, which lost 3 bases and 1 base, there was a span of 6 bases. The CDR3 loop reads CASSLGQNTGELFF. The CDR3 DNA sequence: TGTGCCAGCAGCTTGGGACAGAACACCGGGGAGCTGTTTTTT.

This clonotype was seen more than once but under ten times. V and J are TRBV4-3 and TRBJ2-7, with D possibly being TRBD2 (7 bases). CDR1 and CDR2 from the germline V gene are LGHNA and YSLEER. The length of the CDR3 is 15 residues. V was shortened by 1 base and J by 5 bases, with 15 bases between the two germline ends. The CDR3 here is CASSQVGGLAHEQYF. DNA for the CDR3: TGCGCCAGCAGCCAAGTGGGGGGGCTAGCTCACGAGCAGTACTTC.

The V call is TRBV11-1, the J call TRBJ2-7; either TRBD1 or TRBD2 may supply D (6 bases each). Per germline, CDR1 SGHAT and CDR2 FQDESV (reference sequence). Trimming shortened V by 5 bases and J by 3 bases, and 17 bases separated the two germline ends. The CDR3 is 15 residues long. The CDR3 nucleotides read TGTGCCAGCAGCCCCAGGCGGGGACACAACTACGAGCAGTACTTC. It codes for CASSPRRGHNYEQYF. The entire variable domain, with the rest obtained from reference TRBV11-1 and TRBJ2-7, is as follows: EAEVAQSPRYKITEKSQAVAFWCDPISGHATLYWYRQILGQGPELLVQFQDESVVDDSQLPKDRFSAERLKGVDSTLKIQPAELGDSAMYLCASSPRRGHNYEQYFGPGTRLTVT.

The V call is TRBV5-1, the J call TRBJ2-2; D possibly corresponds to TRBD1 (6 bases). CDR1 is SGHRS, CDR2 YFSETQ, per germline. This CDR3 spans 15 amino acids. V was cut by 4 bases and J by 3 bases, with 13 bases left in between. This CDR3 is CASSPQGGDTGELFF. The CDR3 DNA reads as TGCGCCAGCAGCCCACAGGGTGGGGACACCGGGGAGCTGTTTTTT.

This chain links TRBV28 with TRBJ2-7, with TRBD2 matching over 12 bases. Germline V gives CDR1 MDHEN, CDR2 SYDVKM. V lost 6 bases to trimming and J lost 3 bases; unmatched junction nucleotides: 3. The CDR3 has 14 amino acids. The CDR3: CASRTGLAGYEQYF. In DNA, the CDR3 is TGTGCCAGCAGGACGGGACTAGCGGGCTACGAGCAGTACTTC.

The chain links TRBV6-5 to TRBJ2-6; D uncertain. The germline V gene encodes CDR1 MNHEY and CDR2 SVGAGI. V lost 4 bases to trimming and J lost 0 bases, with 7 bases between them. The CDR3 totals 15 residues. The CDR3 sequence is CASSFSSSGANVLTF. The CDR3 DNA reads TGTGCCAGCAGTTTCTCGAGCTCTGGGGCCAACGTCCTGACTTTC.

V and J are TRBV7-3 and TRBJ2-3; D gene unclear. The CDR3 is 14 amino acids. Trimming took 2 bases from V and 0 from J, leaving 6 bases between them. Germline CDR1 reads SGHTA; CDR2 reads FQGTGA. The CDR3 DNA sequence: TGTGCCAGCAGCTTACGCGGTAGCACAGATACGCAGTATTTT. Translating it yields CASSLRGSTDTQYF.

The V call is TRBV10-2, the J call TRBJ2-7; 9 bases fit TRBD1. V was pared by 6 bases and J by 6 bases, with 6 bases of the junction left unmatched. Germline-derived CDR1 and CDR2 are WSHSY and SAAADI. The CDR3 is made up of 13 amino acids. The CDR3 sequence: CASRLGQGGEQYF. As DNA, the CDR3 is TGCGCCAGCAGGTTGGGACAGGGAGGCGAGCAGTACTTC.

This chain uses TRBV28 with TRBJ1-2; 9 bases map to TRBD1. The trim removed 2 bases at V and 4 bases at J, leaving 11 bases unmatched. CDR1 MDHEN and CDR2 SYDVKM come from the germline V gene. CDR3 length equals 17 residues. In DNA, the CDR3 is TGTGCCAGCAGTTTACTACCCGGGACAGGGCCTTCCTATGGCTACACCTTC. Its translation is CASSLLPGTGPSYGYTF.

The rearrangement uses TRBV27 and TRBJ1-2; D may be TRBD1 (6 bases). Per the germline V gene, CDR1 is MNHEY and CDR2 is SMNVEV (reference sequence). Trimming removed 6 bases at V and 8 bases at J, with 19 bases between. This CDR3 has 14 amino acids. The CDR3 nucleotides are TGTGCCAGCAGCTCCCTACAGGGAGGGGGAGGCTACACCTTC. This codes for CASSSLQGGGGYTF.

The chain employs TRBV12-3 or TRBV12-4 and TRBJ2-7, with TRBD1 as a possible D gene (5 bases). The CDR3 contains 13 residues. Trimming took 3 bases from V and 1 from J, leaving 7 bases between them. This CDR3 reads CASSLDISYEQYF. The CDR3 nucleotides are TGTGCCAGCAGTTTGGACATATCCTACGAGCAGTACTTC.

The rearrangement links TRBV6-5 to TRBJ2-7; D remains ambiguous. The length of the CDR3 is 14 residues. CDR1 is MNHEY and CDR2 is SVGAGI in the germline V gene. V was pared by 2 bases and J by 2 bases, with 10 bases between. CDR3 protein: CASSYIGRTYEQYF. The CDR3 DNA reads as TGTGCCAGCAGTTACATCGGCAGAACCTACGAGCAGTACTTC.

The V and J genes are TRBV7-2 and TRBJ1-2; no reliable D call. The CDR3 length is 12 residues. CDR1 and CDR2 from the germline V gene are SGHTA and FQGNSA. The V end lost 2 bases, the J end lost 7 bases, and 8 bases lay between the germline ends. The CDR3 region has the DNA TGTGCCAGCAGCTTACAGGCGGGTGGCTACACCTTC. It yields the protein CASSLQAGGYTF.

The chain combines TRBV11-3 with TRBJ2-7; weak D call: TRBD1 (5 bases). Trimming took off 1 base at V and 4 bases at J, with 11 bases between the two ends. The CDR3 is made up of 14 amino acids. Germline V gene lookup returns CDR1 SGHNT and CDR2 YENEEA. DNA of the CDR3: TGTGCCAGCAGCTTAGTCGCAGGGTCTTACGAGCAGTACTTC. As protein: CASSLVAGSYEQYF.

This clonotype occurred once. The V gene is TRBV9, the J gene TRBJ1-1; D gene ambiguous. V dropped 0 bases and J dropped 4 bases, with 10 bases sitting between them. Germline loops: CDR1 SGDLS, CDR2 YYNGEE. The CDR3 contains 14 residues. The CDR3 reads CASSVVLGSTEAFF. In DNA, the CDR3 is TGTGCCAGCAGCGTAGTATTGGGGTCCACTGAAGCTTTCTTT.